The 27 T cell receptor beta chains presented below share a single source sample, sequenced in a study of Graves' ophthalmopathy and Graves' hyperthyroidism. The authors amplified TCR beta CDR3 regions, and they did so from RNA transcripts for repertoire sequencing. HTBI-primed first-round RT-PCR preceded second-round multiplex PCR. Via MiXCR, TCRdb re-called the multiplex PCR reads, giving one row per CDR3 protein. The sample yields approximately 480,000 distinct CDR3 sequences, about an eighth seen once. Sample: blood. The receptors originated from a woman younger than 45 with Graves' ophthalmopathy.

This clonotype was counted ten times or more. The rearrangement uses TRBV7-3 and TRBJ2-7; D might be TRBD1 (5 bases). Looked up from germline, CDR1 is SGHTA and CDR2 is FQGTGA. V was trimmed by 0 bases and J by 3 bases, leaving 9 bases between them. This CDR3 has 14 amino acids. CDR3 protein: CASSLTAQGYEQYF. The CDR3 bases are TGTGCCAGCAGCTTAACGGCCCAGGGCTACGAGCAGTACTTC.

The table lists this clonotype with many counts. One junction end does not reproduce the germline sequence, and a read error may be involved. This CDR3 is CASRLGGLAPLDF. CDR3 nucleotides: TGTGCCAGCAGGTTGGGGGGTTTAGCCCCCCTGGACTTC. This chain uses TRBV11-1 with TRBJ2-7; weak D call: TRBD2 (6 bases). This CDR3 is built from 13 residues. CDR1 SGHAT and CDR2 FQDESV come from the germline V gene (reference sequence). Variable domain in full (rest from reference TRBV11-1 and TRBJ2-7): EAEVAQSPRYKITEKSQAVAFWCDPISGHATLYWYRQILGQGPELLVQFQDESVVDDSQLPKDRFSAERLKGVDSTLKIQPAELGDSAMYLCASRLGGLAPLDFGPGTRLTVT.

In the case of this clonotype: An end of the junction does not agree with germline; a read error may underlie this. This chain uses TRBV28 with TRBJ2-7, with a possible D match to TRBD2 (5 bases). Germline CDR1 reads MDHEN; CDR2 reads SYDVKM. This CDR3 has 13 amino acids. This CDR3 reads CASGVLGSYDQYF. Here the CDR3 DNA reads TGTGCCAGCGGAGTACTAGGGTCCTACGATCAGTACTTC.

The rearrangement links TRBV6-1 to TRBJ1-3, with TRBD1 as a possible D gene (6 bases). V was shortened by 4 bases and J by 0 bases, with 10 bases between the two germline ends. CDR3 length equals 15 residues. Per germline, CDR1 MNHNS and CDR2 SASEGT. The CDR3 sequence: CASSATGHSGNTIYF. CDR3 nucleotides: TGTGCCAGCAGTGCCACAGGGCACTCTGGAAACACCATATATTTT.

Remarks on this clonotype: Likely a read error: the CDR3 ends without its conserved phenylalanine or tryptophan. The DNA is omitted, as the CDR3 cannot be located on it reliably, and the CDR3 follows TCRdb's listing. This chain links TRBV7-2 with TRBJ1-2. Both ends counted, the CDR3 spans 14 residues. Germline assignment: CDR1 SGHTA and CDR2 FQGNSA. This chain's CDR3 is CASSLSHSLYGYRV.

This clonotype appeared many times. The chain carries TRBV30 and TRBJ1-2; TRBD1 might be the D (6 bases). Trimming left V 5 bases short and J 2 bases short, with 12 bases between. CDR3 length: 13 residues. Germline V gene sequence: CDR1 GTSNPN, CDR2 SVGIG (reference sequence). Here the CDR3 reads CAWHRQENYGYTF. For the CDR3, the DNA is TGTGCCTGGCACCGACAGGAAAACTATGGCTACACCTTC.

This clonotype was seen a few times. The chain employs TRBV30 and TRBJ2-7, with 9 bases lining up with TRBD2. V trimming: 1 base; J trimming: 5 bases; junction bases outside the gene matches: 0. The CDR3 length is 12 residues. From germline, CDR1 is GTSNPN and CDR2 SVGIG (reference sequence). CDR3 in amino acids: CAWSGGGDEQYF. CDR3 DNA: TGTGCCTGGAGTGGCGGGGGGGACGAGCAGTACTTC. Supplemented by reference TRBV30 and TRBJ2-7, the full variable domain reads SQTIHQWPATLVQPVGSPLSLECTVEGTSNPNLYWYRQAAGRGLQLLFYSVGIGQISSEVPQNLSASRPQDRQFILSSKKLLLSDSGFYLCAWSGGGDEQYFGPGTRLTVT.

This sequence joins TRBV6-7 and TRBJ2-2; either TRBD1 or TRBD2 may supply D (6 bases each). TRBV6-7 is noted as an ORF with a role that remains uncertain. The ends were cut back, 11 bases at V and 0 bases at J, with 22 bases in the middle. The CDR3 length is 17 residues. The CDR3 DNA follows: TGTGCCGGGGGGCACGGGGCGGGTATCGCGAACACCGGGGAGCTGTTTTTT. Translated: CAGGHGAGIANTGELFF.

The table lists this clonotype with many counts. CDR3 sequence: CASSSPFGGWTEAFF. The CDR3, as DNA: TGTGCCAGCAGCTCCCCCTTTGGGGGGTGGACTGAAGCTTTCTTT. The chain uses TRBV11-2 and TRBJ1-1, with TRBD1 as a possible D gene (5 bases). V was trimmed by 4 bases and J by 5 bases, leaving 17 bases between them. CDR3 size: 15 residues. The germline gives CDR1 SGHAT, CDR2 FQNNGV. Using reference TRBV11-2 and TRBJ1-1 for the parts outside the CDR3, the full variable domain is EAGVAQSPRYKIIEKRQSVAFWCNPISGHATLYWYQQILGQGPKLLIQFQNNGVVDDSQLPKDRFSAERLKGVDSTLKIQPAKLEDSAVYLCASSSPFGGWTEAFFGQGTRLTVV.

Ten or more counts support this clonotype. The rearrangement uses TRBV11-2 and TRBJ1-1; a weak D match, TRBD1 (6 bases). Trimming removed 2 bases from V and 5 bases from J, with 12 bases in between. There are 14 residues in the CDR3. In germline, CDR1 is SGHAT, CDR2 FQNNGV. CDR3 sequence: CASSLMGAPTEAFF. DNA of the CDR3: TGTGCCAGCAGCTTAATGGGGGCGCCAACTGAAGCTTTCTTT. The whole variable domain, filled in from reference TRBV11-2 and TRBJ1-1, reads EAGVAQSPRYKIIEKRQSVAFWCNPISGHATLYWYQQILGQGPKLLIQFQNNGVVDDSQLPKDRFSAERLKGVDSTLKIQPAKLEDSAVYLCASSLMGAPTEAFFGQGTRLTVV.

At least ten counts were recorded for this clonotype. This chain links TRBV27 with TRBJ2-5, with D possibly TRBD1 on 5 matching bases. Germline lookup yields CDR1 MNHEY and CDR2 SMNVEV (reference sequence). The CDR3 is made up of 14 amino acids. Trimming cost V 3 bases and J 1 base, with 9 bases left between them. CDR3 sequence: CASSFIQGQETQYF. The CDR3 bases are TGTGCCAGCAGTTTCATTCAGGGCCAAGAGACCCAGTACTTC.

In its sample, this clonotype was seen a few times. The chain links TRBV4-2 to TRBJ2-7; TRBD2 matches 10 bases. Looked up from germline, CDR1 is LGHNA and CDR2 is YNFKEQ. After removal of 1 base from V and 6 bases from J, the junction contained 9 bases not matched to a gene. The CDR3 contains 16 residues. CDR3 DNA sequence: TGTGCCAGCAGCCAAGTGGGGGCTAGCGGGAGTTTCGAGCAGTACTTC. The encoded protein is CASSQVGASGSFEQYF.

The genes are TRBV18 and TRBJ1-1; D not certain. Germline CDR1 is KGHSH and CDR2 is LQKENI. CDR3 length: 14 amino acids. The V end lost 3 bases, the J end lost 8 bases, and 16 bases lay between the germline ends. The DNA of the CDR3 is TGTGCCAGCTCACCTTTGGACGGAAGTAAGGAAGCTTTCTTT. This translates into CASSPLDGSKEAFF.

This clonotype has ten or more counts. V is TRBV2 and J is TRBJ2-5, with D perhaps TRBD2 (6 bases). Trimming shortened V by 6 bases and J by 4 bases, and 18 bases separated the two germline ends. The CDR3 runs 15 residues. The germline gives CDR1 SNHLY, CDR2 FYNNEI. CDR3 DNA sequence: TGTGCCAGCAGCGGGGTAGGCAGGCGGGGAGAGACCCAGTACTTC. It is translated as CASSGVGRRGETQYF.

The rearrangement links TRBV28 to TRBJ2-5, with D perhaps given as TRBD1 or TRBD2 (6 bases each). Germline CDR1 MDHEN, CDR2 SYDVKM. The CDR3 runs 14 residues. Trimming removed 4 bases from V and 5 bases from J, with 14 bases in between. CDR3 sequence (DNA): TGTGCCAGCAGTTACAGGGAGGAAGGGGAGACCCAGTACTTC. The encoded protein is CASSYREEGETQYF.

This clonotype was counted ten times or more. This chain joins TRBV18 and TRBJ1-1; tentatively, D is TRBD1 (6 bases). CDR1 is KGHSH and CDR2 is LQKENI in the germline V gene. The length of the CDR3 is 16 residues. Trimming removed 6 bases from V and 0 bases from J, with 17 bases in between. The CDR3 here is CASSLGGEGVNTEAFF. The CDR3 region has the DNA TGTGCCAGCTCGCTCGGCGGGGAGGGGGTGAACACTGAAGCTTTCTTT.

In this sample, this clonotype turned up many times. The gene calls are TRBV6-1 and TRBJ1-2; the D is unclear. The germline V gene encodes CDR1 MNHNS and CDR2 SASEGT. CDR3 size: 14 residues. V gave up 0 bases and J gave up 7 bases, with 12 bases separating them. CDR3 region: CASSEAYGYAGYTF. In DNA, the CDR3 is TGTGCCAGCAGTGAAGCGTATGGGTATGCTGGCTACACCTTC.

This clonotype was counted at least ten times. J is TRBJ2-2 and V is TRBV11-2; D uncertain. The CDR3 length is 16 residues. CDR1 and CDR2 (germline): SGHAT, FQNNGV. V was trimmed by 5 bases and J by 3 bases, leaving 16 bases between them. The CDR3 here is CASSPTRRLDTGELFF. CDR3 in DNA: TGTGCCAGCAGCCCTACGCGGAGATTGGACACCGGGGAGCTGTTTTTT.

The V gene is TRBV20-1, the J gene TRBJ1-1; D uncertain. Germline V CDR1 and CDR2: DFQATT, SNEGSKA (reference sequence). CDR3 length equals 11 residues. Between the trimmed V and J ends, which lost 6 bases and 7 bases, there was a span of 12 bases. CDR3 protein: CSAWGMGEAFF. The CDR3 nucleotides are TGCAGTGCCTGGGGTATGGGTGAAGCTTTCTTT.

This clonotype was seen more than once but under ten times. It may be a read error: a sequence one base away is much more abundant. J is TRBJ1-6 and V is TRBV20-1; a weak D match, TRBD1 (6 bases). Germline V gene data show CDR1 as DFQATT and CDR2 as SNEGSKA (reference sequence). The CDR3 totals 14 residues. This CDR3 reads CSAYRQVYNSHLHF. The CDR3, as DNA: TGCAGTGCTTATCGACAGGTCTATAATTCACACCTCCACTTT.

V is TRBV2 and J is TRBJ2-7; 7 bases match TRBD2. From germline, CDR1 is SNHLY and CDR2 FYNNEI. V lost 1 base and J lost 4; bases outside the gene matches: 7. CDR3 length: 15 residues. The CDR3 DNA follows: TGTGCCAGCAGTGAAGGAGCTAGCGGACTGTACGAGCAGTACTTC. Translating it yields CASSEGASGLYEQYF.

This clonotype occurred many times. The chain combines TRBV6-1 with TRBJ2-5; 9 bases are shared with TRBD2. V lost 5 bases to trimming and J lost 2 bases; unmatched junction nucleotides: 6. Germline CDR1 and CDR2: MNHNS and SASEGT. The CDR3 spans 15 residues. DNA of the CDR3: TGTGCCAGCAGTAAGAAGGCGGGAGGGCAAGAGACCCAGTACTTC. It encodes CASSKKAGGQETQYF.

This clonotype has ten or more counts. The chain joins TRBV12-3 or TRBV12-4 to TRBJ1-2, with unresolved D. The CDR3 runs 15 residues. V lost 5 bases and J lost 4, with 17 bases in between. The CDR3 region has the DNA TGTGCCAGCAGTCTACACCTCGGCAGGCCCTATGGCTACACCTTC. It specifies CASSLHLGRPYGYTF.

This chain links TRBV28 with TRBJ1-2, with D maybe TRBD1 (5 bases). The ends were cut back, 5 bases at V and 3 bases at J, with 13 bases in the middle. CDR3 length equals 14 residues. The germline V gene has CDR1 MDHEN and CDR2 SYDVKM. The CDR3 nucleotides read TGTGCCAGCAGTGGGCCTGTGGGGGACTATGGCTACACCTTC. Its translation: CASSGPVGDYGYTF.

This clonotype was counted at least ten times. J is TRBJ2-5 and V is TRBV6-1, with 10 nucleotides matching TRBD2. Germline V CDR1 and CDR2: MNHNS, SASEGT. This CDR3 has 15 amino acids. J lost 2 bases, V lost 4 bases, and 4 bases had no gene match. The CDR3 coding sequence is TGTGCCAGCAGTGGGGAACTAGCGGGACAAGAGACCCAGTACTTC. This gives the protein CASSGELAGQETQYF.

V and J are TRBV24-1 and TRBJ2-3; perhaps TRBD2 as D (5 bases). Germline loops: CDR1 KGHDR, CDR2 SFDVKD. The CDR3 spans 13 residues. V lost 3 bases and J 7 bases, leaving 10 bases between the germline ends. In DNA, the CDR3 is TGTGCCACCAGTGATGACTACAAATATACGCAGTATTTT. Translated, it gives CATSDDYKYTQYF.

This chain joins TRBV7-3 and TRBJ2-5; D uncertain. The CDR3 has 15 residues. Germline CDR1 reads SGHTA; CDR2 reads FQGTGA. Trimming removed 2 bases from V and 4 bases from J, with 14 bases in between. The CDR3 bases are TGTGCCAGCAGCTTAGGGGTCGCCTTGGGAGAGACCCAGTACTTC. Its protein product is CASSLGVALGETQYF.